This is a list of T cell receptor beta chains from one sample in a study of OX40 agonist ivuxolimab in advanced cancers. Some clones are missing from TCRdb's copy, which holds only in-frame ones; the method was immunoSEQ multiplex PCR. The sample lists fewer than 70,000 clones, 87% occurring once. This specimen consisted of CD4+ or CD8+ T cells sorted from blood, obtained in a trial of the OX40 agonist ivuxolimab. These receptors were taken from an adult with an advanced solid tumor such as melanoma, head and neck, liver or kidney cancer. Both conserved end residues are part of each CDR3. D genes are given only for firm matches. The size field is filled for only some rows; it gives once, few, many or a size class.

>TRBJ2-7|TRBV7-3|15|.|TRBD2
TGTGCCAGCAGCTATAACCGGGGACTAGACTACGAGCAGTACTTC
CASSYNRGLDYEQYF
>TRBJ2-1|TRBV14|16|.|TRBD2
TGTGCCAGCAGCCCCTTACCTAGCGGGAGGGACGATGAGCAGTTCTTC
CASSPLPSGRDDEQFF
>TRBJ2-2|TRBV15|14|.|.
TGTGCCACCAGCAGAGATAGGAACACCGGGGAGCTGTTTTTT
CATSRDRNTGELFF
>TRBJ2-6|TRBV27|16|.|.
TGTGCCAGCAGTTTCCTCGGAGGCTCTGGGGCCAACGTCCTGACTTTC
CASSFLGGSGANVLTF
>TRBJ2-3|TRBV5-4|17|.|TRBD2
TGTGCCAGCAGCTTGGCCCCAGCGGGAGGGTCCACAGATACGCAGTATTTT
CASSLAPAGGSTDTQYF
>TRBJ2-1|TRBV30|16|.|.
TGTGCCTGGGGGACGCGGCGGGGAGTCGGGTACAATGAGCAGTTCTTC
CAWGTRRGVGYNEQFF
>TRBJ2-7|TRBV10-2|12|.|.
TGCGCCAGTCGGAGGTGGGAGGCCGAGCAGTACTTC
CASRRWEAEQYF
>TRBJ2-1|TRBV19|18|.|TRBD2
TGTGCCAGTAGTCGGCTAGCGGGAGAGGGGGGTTTACAGAATGAGCAGTTCTTC
CASSRLAGEGGLQNEQFF
>TRBJ2-6|TRBV5-1|15|.|.
TGCGCCAGCAGCTTGTCGGGCTCTGGGGCCAACGTCCTGACTTTC
CASSLSGSGANVLTF
>TRBJ2-7|TRBV5-1|14|.|.
TGCGCCAGCAGCTTGGCGACAGATTCCTACGAGCAGTACTTC
CASSLATDSYEQYF
>TRBJ2-7|TRBV5-3|17|.|.
TGTGCCAGAAGCTTGGACCGCTCTTCAGGGCTGTGTTACGAGCAGTACTTC
CARSLDRSSGLCYEQYF
>TRBJ2-1|TRBV5-1|15|.|TRBD1
TGCGCCAGCAGCTTGGCGGGACAGGTATTTTCTGAGCAGTTCTTC
CASSLAGQVFSEQFF
>TRBJ1-1|TRBV19|15|.|.
TGTGCCAGTAGTATAGGGGGGAGGCCGAACACTGAAGCTTTCTTT
CASSIGGRPNTEAFF
>TRBJ1-2|TRBV28|12|.|.
TGTGCCAGCAGAGAGAACAGGGTAGGCTACACCTTC
CASRENRVGYTF
>TRBJ2-2|TRBV27|19|once|.
TGTGCCAGCAGTTTATACTCCCCCGCGCCGGTTGCGAACACCGGGGAGCTGTTTTTT
CASSLYSPAPVANTGELFF
>TRBJ1-2|TRBV5-4|12|.|.
TGTGCCAGCAGCTTAACCAGCTACGGCTACACCTTC
CASSLTSYGYTF
>TRBJ2-7|TRBV27|13|.|.
TGTGCCAGCAGTACTCCAGAGGGTTACGAGCAGTACTTC
CASSTPEGYEQYF